A selection of T cell receptor beta chains follows, all from one sample in a study of T-cell memory formation after mild COVID-19. TCRdb independently ran MiXCR on the 5' RACE reads; one entry per CDR3 protein. This sample carries approximately 260,000 distinct CDR3 sequences, about a sixth of them seen once, and the ten largest clones take approximately 3.5%. Sequences were obtained from PBMCs or a T cell subset sorted from them (not recorded which). These receptors were collected from a man aged 18 to 30 who had mild COVID-19 (a few samples of this study predate the infection). Cell type and time point are not known. CDR3s leave out the opening cysteine and the closing phenylalanine or tryptophan. D genes are given only for firm matches.

TRBV28,TRBJ2-2,NA,ASTLPNTGELF
TRBV20-1,TRBJ2-7,TRBD2,SARDPSGGTYEQY
TRBV24-1,TRBJ1-1,TRBD1,ATSDQDREAF
TRBV7-2,TRBJ1-2,TRBD1,ASSWDRNYGYT
TRBV7-3,TRBJ2-2,NA,ASSSKNTGELF
TRBV7-9,TRBJ1-1,TRBD1,ASSFLTGGSTEAF
TRBV12-3/TRBV12-4,TRBJ2-3,NA,ASSLFQARDTQY
TRBV27,TRBJ2-1,NA,ASSAETNEQF
TRBV3-1,TRBJ2-6,NA,ASTRYGANVLT
TRBV5-1,TRBJ2-5,NA,ASSPPGGETQY
TRBV7-2,TRBJ1-4,NA,ASSFGQNEKLF
TRBV3-1,TRBJ2-1,NA,ASGRPYNEQF
TRBV5-6,TRBJ2-7,TRBD1,ASSSLRQGTNEQY
TRBV28,TRBJ1-1,NA,ASSPPHNRVGQAF
TRBV3-1,TRBJ2-5,TRBD1,ASSRLGTGMGTQY
TRBV7-2,TRBJ2-7,NA,SSSFNREAYEQY
TRBV7-2,TRBJ2-3,NA,ASSKTTGTDTQY
TRBV7-9,TRBJ1-4,NA,ASSKNRELGEKLF
TRBV7-9,TRBJ2-2,NA,ASSYNTGELF
TRBV20-1,TRBJ1-5,NA,SASGAQGQPQH
TRBV2,TRBJ2-3,NA,ASKSDPSD
TRBV20-1,TRBJ2-2,NA,SAARDLYAGELF
TRBV18,TRBJ1-1,NA,ASSPQGGWGTEAF
TRBV30,TRBJ2-7,NA,AWSVHRYTSYEQY
TRBV20-1,TRBJ2-7,TRBD1,SAPLPGQGTYEQY
TRBV5-1,TRBJ2-1,TRBD2,ASSLTSGERRQF
TRBV7-2,TRBJ2-5,TRBD1,ASSLGDRGRGETQY
TRBV7-3,TRBJ2-1,TRBD2,ASSPTSGGALGNEQF
TRBV9,TRBJ2-6,NA,ASSERVTGANVLT
TRBV20-1,TRBJ2-3,TRBD2,SALPGLAGGTTDTQY
TRBV6-6,TRBJ1-2,NA,ASSYSPVRYGYT
TRBV4-3,TRBJ1-2,NA,ASSQDRGRDVYGYT
TRBV5-1,TRBJ2-5,NA,ASSSQFETQY
TRBV10-3,TRBJ2-1,TRBD1,AISVSGTGVNEQF
TRBV5-1,TRBJ1-1,NA,ASRPNRVGPKTNTEAF
TRBV5-1,TRBJ1-5,TRBD1,ASSFGDRANQPQH
TRBV27,TRBJ2-1,NA,ASSLTPLGNEQF
TRBV29-1,TRBJ2-2,NA,SVEHRAQTGELF
TRBV28,TRBJ1-2,NA,ASNEGGNYGYT
TRBV6-2/TRBV6-3,TRBJ2-3,NA,ASSYAQSTDTQY
TRBV5-1,TRBJ2-2,TRBD1,ASSFTPGQGELF